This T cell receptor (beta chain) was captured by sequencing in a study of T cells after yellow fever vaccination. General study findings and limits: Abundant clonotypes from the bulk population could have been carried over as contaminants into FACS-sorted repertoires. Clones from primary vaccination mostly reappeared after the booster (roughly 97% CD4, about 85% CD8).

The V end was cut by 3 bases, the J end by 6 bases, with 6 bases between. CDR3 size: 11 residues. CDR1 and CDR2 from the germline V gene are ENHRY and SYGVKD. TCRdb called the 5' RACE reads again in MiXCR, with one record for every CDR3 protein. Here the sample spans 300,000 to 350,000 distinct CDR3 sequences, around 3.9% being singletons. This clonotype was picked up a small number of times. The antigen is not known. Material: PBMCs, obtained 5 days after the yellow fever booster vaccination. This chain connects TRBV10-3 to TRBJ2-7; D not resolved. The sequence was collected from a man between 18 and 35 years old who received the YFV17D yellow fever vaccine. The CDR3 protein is CAISEGLEQYV. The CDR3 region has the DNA TGTGCCATCAGTGAAGGCCTCGAGCAGTACGTC.